A single sample is the source of the 26 T cell receptor beta chains below, sequenced in a study of blood T cell repertoires in COVID-19. This table comes from immunoSEQ multiplex PCR, and its TCRdb copy is limited to in-frame clones, with some not included. The repertoire consists of about 200,000 clones, with 75% to 90% occurring once and the leading ten covering approximately 2.5%. The sample consisted of PBMCs or T cells enriched from blood (not recorded which). These receptors were obtained from a woman between 40 and 50 years old with acute COVID-19.

This clone was recorded once. The J gene is TRBJ2-5, the V gene TRBV11-3, with TRBD1 matching 7 bases. CDR1 SGHNT and CDR2 YENEEA come from the germline V gene. J gave up 4 bases and V 6 bases, and 11 bases lay outside the gene matches. The CDR3 sequence is 15 residues long. The CDR3 sequence: CASSPQTGTAETQYF. CDR3 nucleotides: TGTGCCAGCAGTCCCCAAACCGGGACAGCAGAGACCCAGTACTTC.

The chain recombines TRBV27 with TRBJ1-1; D is possibly TRBD1 (6 bases). CDR1 is MNHEY, CDR2 SMNVEV, per germline (reference sequence). The CDR3 covers 14 residues. V shed 3 bases and J shed 5 bases, with 13 bases lying between them. The CDR3, as DNA: TGTGCCAGCAGTTTTGACAGGCGAGGAACTGAAGCTTTCTTT. Residues: CASSFDRRGTEAFF.

This chain uses TRBV29-1 with TRBJ1-2; 9 bases line up with TRBD1. CDR3 length: 14 residues. J lost 2 bases, V lost 4 bases, and 5 bases had no gene match. Germline values: CDR1 SQVTM, CDR2 ANQGSEA. This CDR3 is CSVVIQGANYGYTF. DNA for the CDR3: TGCAGCGTTGTAATACAGGGGGCGAACTATGGCTACACCTTC.

The J gene is TRBJ1-5, the V gene TRBV5-1, with a weak D call TRBD1 (5 bases). Trimming took 4 bases from V and 1 from J, leaving 9 bases between them. The CDR3 runs 14 residues. Per germline, CDR1 SGHRS and CDR2 YFSETQ. CDR3 loop: CASSIDSSNQPQHF. CDR3 sequence (DNA): TGCGCCAGCAGCATTGACAGCAGCAATCAGCCCCAGCATTTT.

CDR3 coding DNA: TGTGCCACCTCGGGGGACACTGAAGCTTTCTTT. Its protein is CATSGDTEAFF. The chain combines TRBV15 with TRBJ1-1; tentative D call: TRBD1 (5 bases). The CDR3 has 11 amino acids. Trimming cost V 8 bases and J 3 bases, with 7 bases left between them. The germline CDR1 and CDR2 sequences are LNHNV and YYDKDF (reference sequence).

The rearrangement uses TRBV5-1 and TRBJ2-2; D may be TRBD2 (5 bases). The CDR3 length is 13 residues. V lost 7 bases to trimming and J lost 6 bases, with 13 bases between them. Germline V lookup: CDR1 SGHRS, CDR2 YFSETQ. The CDR3 is CASGEGVAGELFF. In nucleotides, the CDR3 is TGCGCCAGCGGTGAGGGAGTTGCCGGGGAGCTGTTTTTT.

There are a few counts of this clone. The rearrangement uses TRBV6-2 or TRBV6-3 and TRBJ1-2; 7 bases are a match to TRBD1. CDR3 size: 13 residues. Germline assignment: CDR1 MNHEY and CDR2 SVGEGT. V lost 2 bases to trimming and J lost 4 bases; unmatched junction nucleotides: 1. The CDR3 nucleotides are TGTGCCAGCAGTTACGGGACAGTCTATGGCTACACCTTC. It codes for CASSYGTVYGYTF.

The DNA for the CDR3 is TGTGCCAGCAGCAAAGCGTTGGATGAGCAGTTCTTC. It is translated as CASSKALDEQFF. This chain uses TRBV9 with TRBJ2-1; D call uncertain. The germline V and J ends were trimmed by 4 bases and 8 bases, with 10 bases remaining between them. Germline values: CDR1 SGDLS, CDR2 YYNGEE. CDR3 length: 12 residues.

The table lists this clone with a few counts. The gene calls are TRBV27 and TRBJ1-5, with D maybe TRBD1 (5 bases). There are 12 residues in the CDR3. Trimming shortened V by 5 bases and J by 6 bases, and 8 bases separated the two germline ends. Germline V gene sequence: CDR1 MNHEY, CDR2 SMNVEV (reference sequence). CDR3 in DNA: TGTGCCAGCAGTAATACAGGTCAGCCCCAGCATTTT. Its translation: CASSNTGQPQHF.

The J gene is TRBJ1-4, the V gene TRBV27; weak D call: TRBD1 (6 bases). Germline-derived CDR1 and CDR2 are MNHEY and SMNVEV (reference sequence). The CDR3 consists of 14 residues. Trimming took off 2 bases at V and 6 bases at J, with 10 bases between the two ends. The CDR3 sequence: CASSLTAGDEKLFF. The CDR3 DNA follows: TGTGCCAGCAGTTTAACTGCAGGGGATGAAAAACTGTTTTTT.

This clone was observed a few times. The chain couples TRBV4-1 to TRBJ2-2; TRBD1 might be the D (6 bases). V gave up 0 bases and J gave up 0 bases, with 11 bases separating them. CDR3 size: 17 residues. CDR1 MGHRA and CDR2 YSYEKL come from the germline V gene. The CDR3 protein is CASSQDFRTANTGELFF. The CDR3 region has the DNA TGCGCCAGCAGCCAAGATTTTAGGACAGCGAACACCGGGGAGCTGTTTTTT.

This chain connects TRBV5-4 to TRBJ1-4, with 8 bases fitting TRBD1. V trimming: 4 bases; J trimming: 5 bases; junction bases outside the gene matches: 4. CDR1 and CDR2 (germline): SGHNT, YYREEE (reference sequence). This CDR3 is 14 amino acids long. DNA for the CDR3: TGTGCCAGCAGCCCGGACAGGGCAAATGAAAAACTGTTTTTT. Amino acids: CASSPDRANEKLFF.

In its sample, this clone was seen once. The V and J genes are TRBV5-4 and TRBJ1-1; a weak D match, TRBD1 (5 bases). Germline V gene lookup returns CDR1 SGHNT and CDR2 YYREEE (reference sequence). Between the trimmed V and J ends, which lost 4 bases and 6 bases, there was a span of 19 bases. CDR3 length equals 15 residues. The CDR3 here is CASSPGGTGRPEAFF. Here the CDR3 DNA reads TGTGCCAGCAGCCCGGGAGGGACGGGGAGGCCTGAAGCTTTCTTT. The whole variable domain, filled in from reference TRBV5-4 and TRBJ1-1, reads ETGVTQSPTHLIKTRGQQVTLRCSSQSGHNTVSWYQQALGQGPQFIFQYYREEENGRGNFPPRFSGLQFPNYSSELNVNALELDDSALYLCASSPGGTGRPEAFFGQGTRLTVV.

The rearrangement joins TRBV19 to TRBJ2-1, with 8 bases fitting TRBD2. CDR3 length: 17 amino acids. V lost 4 bases to trimming and J lost 6 bases; unmatched junction nucleotides: 14. Per the germline V gene, CDR1 is LNHDA and CDR2 is SQIVND (reference sequence). The CDR3 DNA reads as TGTGCCAGTAGTAGCCCTCGGGGCGGGGGGCTTATCAATGAGCAGTTCTTC. Translating gives CASSSPRGGGLINEQFF.

The chain links TRBV28 to TRBJ1-2; a possible D gene is TRBD1 (6 bases). V shed 4 bases and J shed 0 bases, with 12 bases lying between them. Germline values: CDR1 MDHEN, CDR2 SYDVKM. There are 15 residues in the CDR3. The CDR3: CASSSPGTPNYGYTF. The CDR3 nucleotides are TGTGCCAGCAGTTCCCCCGGGACACCTAACTATGGCTACACCTTC.

The rearrangement uses TRBV7-6 and TRBJ2-7; D might be TRBD1 (6 bases). CDR1 is SGHVS, CDR2 FNYEAQ, per germline. The V end was cut by 5 bases, the J end by 3 bases, with 14 bases between. CDR3 length equals 14 residues. The CDR3 sequence is CASSLRSGDYEQYF. The CDR3 DNA reads as TGTGCCAGCAGCCTGAGGTCAGGGGACTACGAGCAGTACTTC.

The chain recombines TRBV4-2 with TRBJ2-7, with 7 positions matching TRBD2. The V gene's germline CDR1 is LGHNA and CDR2 YNFKEQ. V shed 2 bases, J shed 2 bases, and the junction held 6 bases outside the gene matches. This CDR3 spans 15 amino acids. The CDR3 nucleotides read TGTGCCAGCAGCCAAAACCTAGCGGTAACCTACGAGCAGTACTTC. Translating gives CASSQNLAVTYEQYF.

The chain uses TRBV28 and TRBJ2-1, with a possible D match to TRBD2 (7 bases). The CDR3 has 12 amino acids. Trimming shortened V by 10 bases and J by 6 bases, and 13 bases separated the two germline ends. Looked up from germline, CDR1 is MDHEN and CDR2 is SYDVKM. This chain's CDR3 is CAIGGGGNEQFF. In nucleotides, the CDR3 is TGTGCCATCGGGGGCGGGGGCAATGAGCAGTTCTTC.

The CDR3 region has the DNA TGTGCCAGCAGTCCGCGGGGAAAAGGGTCCTACGAGCAGTACTTC. Translated: CASSPRGKGSYEQYF. This chain connects TRBV7-2 to TRBJ2-7, with TRBD2 as a possible D gene (6 bases). The CDR3 is 15 amino acids. Germline loops: CDR1 SGHTA, CDR2 FQGNSA. V gave up 6 bases and J gave up 1 base, with 16 bases separating them. Combining the CDR3 with reference TRBV7-2 and TRBJ2-7 gives the whole variable domain GAGVSQSPSNKVTEKGKDVELRCDPISGHTALYWYRQSLGQGLEFLIYFQGNSAPDKSGLPSDRFSAERTGGSVSTLTIQRTQQEDSAVYLCASSPRGKGSYEQYFGPGTRLTVT.

This chain links TRBV9 with TRBJ2-5; 11 bases are shared with TRBD2. The trim removed 2 bases at V and 6 bases at J, leaving 9 bases unmatched. The CDR3 loop spans 16 amino acids. Looked up from germline, CDR1 is SGDLS and CDR2 is YYNGEE. CDR3 sequence: CASSVGGTSGSKTQYF. The CDR3 bases are TGTGCCAGCAGCGTCGGAGGCACTAGCGGGAGTAAGACCCAGTACTTC.

The V call is TRBV4-3, the J call TRBJ2-3, with TRBD2 matching over 10 bases. The trim removed 1 base at V and 2 bases at J, leaving 3 bases unmatched. There are 16 residues in the CDR3. Germline CDR1 is LGHNA and CDR2 is YSLEER. The CDR3 coding sequence is TGCGCCAGCAGCCAAGGGACTAGCGGTGTCACAGATACGCAGTATTTT. The encoded protein is CASSQGTSGVTDTQYF.

The rearrangement joins TRBV6-5 to TRBJ1-5; D is ambiguous. Trimming left V 7 bases short and J 6 bases short, with 13 bases between. Germline V lookup: CDR1 MNHEY, CDR2 SVGAGI. There are 13 residues in the CDR3. CDR3 amino acids: CASTEPGTQPQHF. CDR3 nucleotide sequence: TGTGCCAGCACCGAGCCAGGTACTCAGCCCCAGCATTTT.

The chain is built from TRBV5-6 and TRBJ1-6; unclear D gene. V was trimmed by 7 bases and J by 4 bases, leaving 15 bases between them. Germline V gene lookup returns CDR1 SGHDT and CDR2 YYEEEE. There are 15 residues in the CDR3. CDR3 residues: CASQLTSVYNSPLHF. CDR3 nucleotide sequence: TGTGCCAGCCAGCTTACAAGCGTGTATAATTCACCCCTCCACTTT. Using reference TRBV5-6 and TRBJ1-6 for the parts outside the CDR3, the full variable domain is DAGVTQSPTHLIKTRGQQVTLRCSPKSGHDTVSWYQQALGQGPQFIFQYYEEEERQRGNFPDRFSGHQFPNYSSELNVNALLLGDSALYLCASQLTSVYNSPLHFGNGTRLTVT.

The chain has TRBV4-1 and TRBJ1-2; D possibly corresponds to TRBD1 (5 bases). Germline CDR1 reads MGHRA; CDR2 reads YSYEKL. The V gene lost 4 bases and the J gene lost 7 bases, with 19 bases spanning the gap. The CDR3 length is 15 residues. The DNA for the CDR3 is TGCGCCAGCAGCCGAGATGACCGGGCCACAGGTGGCTACACCTTC. Protein: CASSRDDRATGGYTF.

The chain employs TRBV20-1 and TRBJ1-1, with D unresolved. V was cut by 5 bases and J by 10 bases, with 11 bases left in between. Germline lookup yields CDR1 DFQATT and CDR2 SNEGSKA (reference sequence). This CDR3 contains 10 residues. The chain's CDR3 is CSALGGRAFF. The CDR3, as DNA: TGCAGTGCTTTGGGAGGGCGAGCTTTCTTT.

The chain couples TRBV30 to TRBJ1-4; no firm D call. Trimming pared 3 bases from V and 8 bases from J, leaving 25 bases between. The length of the CDR3 is 17 residues. Germline CDR1 GTSNPN, CDR2 SVGIG (reference sequence). CDR3 in amino acids: CAWSQTRANFRREKLFF. The DNA of the CDR3 is TGTGCCTGGAGCCAAACCCGGGCCAATTTCAGGAGGGAAAAACTGTTTTTT.